Shown below are 8 T cell receptor beta chains from a single sample sequenced in a study of blood T cell repertoires in COVID-19. The table came from immunoSEQ multiplex PCR; TCRdb's copy has only in-frame clones and leaves some out. This repertoire shows about 86,000 clones, approximately 88% found once; its top ten account for under 35%. Sequenced: peripheral blood. The receptors derive from a woman of 80 years or more with active or convalescent COVID-19.

The V and J genes are TRBV5-1 and TRBJ1-3; 9 nucleotides align to TRBD1. The CDR3 totals 15 residues. Germline V CDR1 and CDR2: SGHRS, YFSETQ. With 4 bases clipped from V and 1 base from J, the junction kept 3 bases outside the gene matches. The CDR3 spells CASSRGQGSGNTIYF. The CDR3 bases are TGCGCCAGCAGCCGGGGACAGGGATCTGGAAACACCATATATTTT. The full variable domain, in which reference TRBV5-1 and TRBJ1-3 provide the parts outside the CDR3, is KAGVTQTPRYLIKTRGQQVTLSCSPISGHRSVSWYQQTPGQGLQFLFEYFSETQRNKGNFPGRFSGRQFSNSRSEMNVSTLELGDSALYLCASSRGQGSGNTIYFGEGSWLTVV.

The rearrangement links TRBV3-1 (or the pseudogene TRBV3-2) to TRBJ2-1; D might be TRBD2 (5 bases). In germline, CDR1 is LGHDT, CDR2 YNNKEL (reference sequence). Trimming pared 2 bases from V and 5 bases from J, leaving 19 bases between. The CDR3 is 17 amino acids. CDR3 sequence: CASSQSGGEVLDNEQFF. As DNA, the CDR3 is TGTGCCAGCAGCCAATCCGGAGGAGAGGTTCTTGACAATGAGCAGTTCTTC.

The chain combines TRBV30 with TRBJ1-5; TRBD1 aligns across 7 bases. The V segment lost 7 bases and the J segment 4 bases; nucleotides outside the gene matches: 7. Germline CDR1 reads GTSNPN; CDR2 reads SVGIG (reference sequence). The CDR3 sequence is 13 residues long. CDR3 sequence reads: CASSRDSNQPQHF. For the CDR3, the DNA is TGTGCCTCAAGCCGGGACAGTAATCAGCCCCAGCATTTT. Combining the CDR3 with reference TRBV30 and TRBJ1-5 gives the whole variable domain SQTIHQWPATLVQPVGSPLSLECTVEGTSNPNLYWYRQAAGRGLQLLFYSVGIGQISSEVPQNLSASRPQDRQFILSSKKLLLSDSGFYLCASSRDSNQPQHFGDGTRLSIL.

This rearrangement joins TRBV28 to TRBJ2-1, with 8 bases identical to TRBD2. V lost 5 bases and J lost 4; bases outside the gene matches: 10. The CDR3 is made up of 16 amino acids. Germline V CDR1 and CDR2: MDHEN, SYDVKM. The CDR3 loop reads CASSPGGVGQYNEQFF. The CDR3 coding sequence is TGTGCCAGCAGTCCGGGAGGGGTGGGGCAGTACAATGAGCAGTTCTTC.

The chain couples TRBV30 to TRBJ2-1; the D gene is possibly TRBD1 (5 bases). V was cut by 2 bases and J by 4 bases, with 15 bases left in between. Germline values: CDR1 GTSNPN, CDR2 SVGIG (reference sequence). The CDR3 runs 15 residues. The chain's CDR3 is CAWSKGRAAYNEQFF. For the CDR3, the DNA is TGTGCCTGGAGTAAGGGGCGCGCAGCTTACAATGAGCAGTTCTTC.

V and J are TRBV9 and TRBJ2-1; TRBD2 matches at 9 bases. The CDR3 loop spans 16 amino acids. V shed 4 bases and J 2 bases; nucleotides not matched to a gene: 7. Germline-derived CDR1 and CDR2 are SGDLS and YYNGEE. The CDR3 loop is CASSQRGDNTYNEQFF. CDR3 sequence (DNA): TGTGCCAGCAGCCAGCGGGGGGACAACACCTACAATGAGCAGTTCTTC.

This chain connects TRBV6-5 to TRBJ2-3; D gene unclear. The CDR3 loop spans 15 amino acids. Trimming removed 4 bases from V and 2 bases from J, with 13 bases in between. The germline CDR1 and CDR2 sequences are MNHEY and SVGAGI. For the CDR3, the DNA is TGTGCCAGCAGTTTCAACGCGCGATACACAGATACGCAGTATTTT. Amino acid sequence: CASSFNARYTDTQYF.

The V call is TRBV14, the J call TRBJ2-5, with D unresolved. Germline V gene sequence: CDR1 SGHDN, CDR2 FVKESK. The CDR3 totals 13 residues. V shed 4 bases and J shed 5 bases, with 11 bases lying between them. CDR3 bases: TGTGCCAGCAGCCTTCCTGCGGCGGAGACCCAGTACTTC. It yields the protein CASSLPAAETQYF. Full variable domain (remainder filled in from reference TRBV14 and TRBJ2-5): EAGVTQFPSHSVIEKGQTVTLRCDPISGHDNLYWYRRVMGKEIKFLLHFVKESKQDESGMPNNRFLAERTGGTYSTLKVQPAELEDSGVYFCASSLPAAETQYFGPGTRLLVL.